This is a list of T cell receptor beta chains from one sample in a study of control samples from healthy donors and cancer patients. Profiling relied on immunoSEQ multiplex PCR, and the TCRdb table lists in-frame clones only, not all of them. The data show roughly 120,000 clones, about 92% seen once. Sequencing was carried out using PBMCs. These receptors were obtained from a man aged 50 or older with head and neck cancer. Each CDR3 is given with its conserved first and last residue. The order of the fields is J gene, V gene, CDR3 length, clone size, D gene, CDR3 protein, CDR3 DNA. A D gene is named only where the DNA matches it firmly. Only some rows state a clone size, as once, few, many or a class for expanded clones.

TRBJ1-1 | TRBV28 | 17 | NA | NA | CASSFPRQNRLNTEAFF | TGTGCCAGCAGTTTCCCCCGACAGAACAGGTTGAACACTGAAGCTTTCTTT
TRBJ2-4 | TRBV6-1 | 17 | NA | NA | CASSAAVDLVAKNIQYF | TGTGCCAGCAGTGCGGCGGTTGATCTCGTAGCCAAAAACATTCAGTACTTC
TRBJ2-1 | TRBV7-2 | 15 | NA | NA | CASSLWSSSYNEQFF | TGTGCCAGCAGCTTATGGTCGAGCTCCTACAATGAGCAGTTCTTC
TRBJ1-3 | TRBV7-2 | 15 | NA | NA | CASSSTGHSGNTIYF | TGTGCCAGCAGCTCGACAGGCCACTCTGGAAACACCATATATTTT
TRBJ1-2 | TRBV4-2 | 11 | NA | NA | CASSQEGGYTF | TGTGCCAGCAGCCAAGAAGGGGGCTACACCTTC
TRBJ1-1 | TRBV7-3 | 15 | NA | TRBD1 | CASSYDRGSVTEAFF | TGTGCCAGCAGCTACGACAGGGGGTCGGTCACTGAAGCTTTCTTT
TRBJ1-1 | TRBV7-9 | 15 | NA | NA | CASTLSYRKNTEAFF | TGTGCCAGCACCCTTTCTTACAGGAAGAACACTGAAGCTTTCTTT
TRBJ1-1 | TRBV27 | 14 | NA | NA | CASQLFFGGTEAFF | TGTGCCTCCCAGCTCTTCTTTGGAGGGACTGAAGCTTTCTTT
TRBJ1-2 | TRBV19 | 15 | NA | NA | CASRFTGAPAYGYTF | TGTGCCAGTAGGTTTACAGGAGCACCCGCCTATGGCTACACCTTC
TRBJ1-4 | TRBV23-1 | 17 | NA | NA | CASSQHGLGFDNEKLFF | TGCGCCAGCAGTCAACACGGACTGGGCTTTGATAATGAAAAACTGTTTTTT
TRBJ1-3 | TRBV9 | 17 | NA | TRBD1 | CASSVTGAASSGNTIYF | TGTGCCAGCAGCGTTACAGGGGCGGCAAGCTCTGGAAACACCATATATTTT
TRBJ1-1 | TRBV10-3 | 12 | NA | NA | CAIKGGKAEAFF | TGTGCCATCAAAGGAGGGAAAGCTGAAGCTTTCTTT
TRBJ2-7 | TRBV19 | 15 | NA | TRBD1 | CASTSGQFGAYEQYF | TGTGCCAGTACCTCGGGACAGTTCGGGGCCTACGAGCAGTACTTC
TRBJ2-5 | TRBV30 | 14 | NA | TRBD2 | CAWTPGGAGETQYF | TGTGCCTGGACCCCGGGGGGGGCCGGGGAGACCCAGTACTTC
TRBJ2-6 | TRBV7-9 | 18 | NA | NA | CASSAAKDGLSGANVLTF | TGTGCCAGCAGCGCGGCCAAGGACGGACTCTCTGGGGCCAACGTCCTGACTTTC
TRBJ2-7 | TRBV7-3 | 15 | NA | NA | CASSQGGARSYEQYF | TGTGCCAGCAGTCAGGGGGGGGCACGCTCCTACGAGCAGTACTTC
TRBJ2-7 | TRBV5-1 | 16 | NA | TRBD2 | CASSSNALAGGREQYF | TGCGCCAGCAGCTCCAATGCCCTAGCGGGGGGTCGAGAGCAGTACTTC
TRBJ2-5 | TRBV5-1 | 14 | NA | NA | CASRPLGGQETQYF | TGCGCCAGCCGACCCCTGGGTGGGCAAGAGACCCAGTACTTC
TRBJ1-2 | TRBV30 | 11 | few | NA | CAWSDFGGYTF | TGTGCCTGGAGCGATTTCGGTGGCTACACCTTC
TRBJ1-2 | TRBV7-3 | 13 | NA | NA | CASSPQGNYGYTF | TGTGCCAGCAGCCCTCAGGGGAACTATGGCTACACCTTC
TRBJ2-1 | TRBV20-1 | 13 | NA | NA | CSASSGSYNEQFF | TGCAGTGCTAGTTCTGGCTCCTACAATGAGCAGTTCTTC
TRBJ1-2 | TRBV14 | 13 | few | TRBD1 | CASSRGQAAGYTF | TGTGCCAGCAGCCGAGGACAGGCAGCGGGCTACACCTTC
TRBJ2-3 | TRBV6-5 | 15 | NA | TRBD1 | CASTETGASTDTQYF | TGTGCCAGCACCGAGACAGGGGCTAGCACAGATACGCAGTATTTT
TRBJ1-1 | TRBV29-1 | 12 | NA | TRBD1 | CSARTGGTEAFF | TGCAGCGCTAGGACAGGGGGGACTGAAGCTTTCTTT
TRBJ1-2 | TRBV2 | 11 | NA | NA | CASSQSYGYTF | TGTGCCAGCTCACAGTCTTATGGCTACACCTTC
TRBJ2-3 | TRBV6-5 | 14 | NA | NA | CASSRGAAGATQYF | TGTGCCAGCAGCAGGGGGGCGGCAGGGGCTACGCAGTATTTT
TRBJ2-1 | TRBV7-9 | 15 | NA | NA | CASSLNQELFDEQFF | TGTGCCAGCAGCTTAAACCAGGAGCTTTTCGATGAGCAGTTCTTC
TRBJ2-7 | TRBV5-1 | 14 | NA | NA | CASSSQESPYEQYF | TGCGCCAGCAGCTCACAGGAATCCCCCTACGAGCAGTACTTC